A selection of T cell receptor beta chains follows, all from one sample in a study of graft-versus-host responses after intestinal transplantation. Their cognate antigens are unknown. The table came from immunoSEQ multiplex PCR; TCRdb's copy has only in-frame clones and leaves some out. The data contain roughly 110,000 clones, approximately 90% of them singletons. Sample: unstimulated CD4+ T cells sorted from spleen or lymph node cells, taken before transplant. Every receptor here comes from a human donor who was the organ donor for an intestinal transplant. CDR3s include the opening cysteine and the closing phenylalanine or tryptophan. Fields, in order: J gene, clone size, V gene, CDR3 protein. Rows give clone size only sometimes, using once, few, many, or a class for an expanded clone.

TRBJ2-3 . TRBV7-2 CASSFSLTSTDTQYF
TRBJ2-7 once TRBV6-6 CASSTNGGYYEQYF
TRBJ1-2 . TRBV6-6 CASGTVYGYTF
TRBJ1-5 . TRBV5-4 CASSLGGLSNQPQHF
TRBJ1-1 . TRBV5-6 CASRSEKGLRKTGGTEAFF
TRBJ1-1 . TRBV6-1 CASSWRESTEAFF
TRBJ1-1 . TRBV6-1 CASSEPWGLNTEAFF
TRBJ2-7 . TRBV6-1 CASSVFVASAYEQYF
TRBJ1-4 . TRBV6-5 CASRHTTNEKLFF
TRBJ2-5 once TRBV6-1 CASRTSGSFQETQYF
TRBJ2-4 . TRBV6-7 CASSYPVDKNIQYF
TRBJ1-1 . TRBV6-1 CASSPHVNLNTEAFF
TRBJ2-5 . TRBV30 CAWGDQETQYF
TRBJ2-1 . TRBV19 CASRETTGRNEQFF
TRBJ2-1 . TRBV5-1 CASSLVVTSGVNEQFF
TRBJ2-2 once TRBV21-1 CASSIIQGSNTGELFF
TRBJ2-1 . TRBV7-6 CASSLDRDGEQFF
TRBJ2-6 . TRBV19 CASSRAGSGANVLTF
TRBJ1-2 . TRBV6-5 CASSEEGQVYGYTF
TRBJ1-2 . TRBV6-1 CASSEAGYGYTF
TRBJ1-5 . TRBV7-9 CASSPSGGQPQHF
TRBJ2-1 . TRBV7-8 CASSKAESSYNEQFF
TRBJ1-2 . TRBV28 CASTPTGDYGYTF
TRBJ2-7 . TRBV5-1 CASSGGTSGMEQYF
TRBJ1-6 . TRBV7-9 CASSLEGAMGAPLHF
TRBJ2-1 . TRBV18 CASSPPSGRAAYNEQFF
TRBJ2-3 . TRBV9 CASSTLTDTQYF
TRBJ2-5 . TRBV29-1 CSVAKVIVQETQYF
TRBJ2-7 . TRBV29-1 CSVDGFGSPNGEQYF
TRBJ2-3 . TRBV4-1 CASSQGYLNGTSTDTQYF
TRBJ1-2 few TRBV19 CASRAQGGDRGYTF
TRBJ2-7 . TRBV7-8 CASSQQDTRLYEQYF
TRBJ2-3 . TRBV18 CASSTGGRISTDTQYF
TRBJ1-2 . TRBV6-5 CASSSTGQATYVYTF
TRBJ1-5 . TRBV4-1 CASSRAKDSNQPQHF
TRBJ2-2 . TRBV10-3 CAISENPTGELFF
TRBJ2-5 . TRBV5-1 CASSLEETQYF
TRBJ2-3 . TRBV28 CASSLSSGRSTDTQYF
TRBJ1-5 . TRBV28 CASRHLGNTLERQPQHF
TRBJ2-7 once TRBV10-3 CAISPGTSGIVEQYF
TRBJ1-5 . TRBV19 CASSIGLVTGQGYSNQPQHF
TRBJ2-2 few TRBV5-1 CASSSGTGYTGELFF
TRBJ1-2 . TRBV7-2 CASSLTQGNGYTF
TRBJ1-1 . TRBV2 CASRQGAFEAFF
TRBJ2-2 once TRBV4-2 CASTPNTGELFF
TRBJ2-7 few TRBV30 CAWSVKGIRPYEQYF
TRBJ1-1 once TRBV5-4 CASSQDRADTEAFF